These 27 T cell receptor beta chains came from one sample sequenced in a study of OX40 agonist ivuxolimab in advanced cancers. The assay was immunoSEQ multiplex PCR, and TCRdb's table has in-frame clones only and misses some. In the table there are about 93,000 clones, 92% of which are singletons. The sample was CD4+ or CD8+ T cells sorted from blood, taken in a trial of the OX40 agonist ivuxolimab. These receptors all stem from an adult with an advanced solid tumor such as melanoma, head and neck, liver or kidney cancer.

The J gene is TRBJ1-5, the V gene TRBV5-6; tentatively, D is TRBD1 (5 bases). The germline V gene encodes CDR1 SGHDT and CDR2 YYEEEE. This CDR3 is built from 14 residues. V was clipped by 2 bases and J by 7 bases, with 13 bases between them. This chain's CDR3 is CASSFAQGGQPQHF. CDR3 DNA: TGTGCCAGCAGCTTCGCCCAGGGAGGGCAGCCCCAGCATTTT.

The V gene is TRBV6-4, the J gene TRBJ2-7; 9 bases are a match to TRBD2. This CDR3 contains 17 residues. The trim removed 3 bases at V and 7 bases at J, leaving 16 bases unmatched. In germline, CDR1 is MRHNA, CDR2 SNTAGT. The CDR3 nucleotides read TGTGCCAGCAGTGAAGGGGTAGCGGGGGCCCTAGAACGGGAGCAGTACTTC. Translating it yields CASSEGVAGALEREQYF.

V usage is TRBV5-6 and J usage is TRBJ2-7, with D possibly being TRBD2 (5 bases). Germline assignment: CDR1 SGHDT and CDR2 YYEEEE. CDR3 length equals 16 residues. Trimming shortened V by 4 bases and J by 4 bases, and 21 bases separated the two germline ends. CDR3 nucleotide sequence: TGTGCCAGCAGCCCCATCGACCGGGGAAAGAAGTACGAGCAGTACTTC. This sequence encodes CASSPIDRGKKYEQYF.

This clone was detected once. This rearrangement joins TRBV7-6 to TRBJ2-5; 12 bases line up with TRBD2. CDR3 length: 16 amino acids. V shed 0 bases, J shed 3 bases, and the junction held 2 bases outside the gene matches. Germline values: CDR1 SGHVS, CDR2 FNYEAQ. In nucleotides, the CDR3 is TGTGCCAGCAGCTTAGCGGCTAGCGGGGGGGAAGAGACCCAGTACTTC. Amino acid sequence: CASSLAASGGEETQYF.

V usage is TRBV6-5 and J usage is TRBJ2-7; possible D gene TRBD1, 5 bases. Trimming took 4 bases from V and 6 from J, leaving 13 bases between them. Germline-derived CDR1 and CDR2 are MNHEY and SVGAGI. CDR3 length: 13 amino acids. The CDR3 loop is CASSLGAWGEQYF. In DNA form, the CDR3 reads TGTGCCAGCAGTTTAGGGGCGTGGGGCGAGCAGTACTTC.

The V call is TRBV18, the J call TRBJ1-5; 11 positions match TRBD1. V lost 2 bases, J lost 6 bases, and 12 bases stayed unmatched. The CDR3 runs 18 residues. Germline-derived CDR1 and CDR2 are KGHSH and LQKENI. This chain's CDR3 is CASSPKGQGGIGSQPQHF. The CDR3 DNA is TGTGCCAGCTCACCAAAGGGACAGGGGGGTATTGGGAGTCAGCCCCAGCATTTT.

V is TRBV19 and J is TRBJ1-6; TRBD1 aligns across 9 bases. J lost 8 bases, V lost 4 bases, and 6 bases had no gene match. The CDR3 has 15 amino acids. Germline-derived CDR1 and CDR2 are LNHDA and SQIVND (reference sequence). The CDR3 reads CASSTTGGRDSPLHF. Here the CDR3 DNA reads TGTGCCAGTAGTACAACAGGGGGCAGAGATTCACCCCTCCACTTT.

The chain combines TRBV29-1 with TRBJ2-1; 8 bases fit TRBD1. The germline V gene encodes CDR1 SQVTM and CDR2 ANQGSEA. CDR3 length: 16 residues. The junction had 7 bases not matched to a gene; V was cut back by 2 bases and J by 1 base. The CDR3 bases are TGCAGCGTTGAACGCAGGGGGCGCTGGTCCTACAATGAGCAGTTCTTC. It yields the protein CSVERRGRWSYNEQFF.

The rearrangement joins TRBV5-1 to TRBJ2-7; 14 bases are shared with TRBD2. Germline values: CDR1 SGHRS, CDR2 YFSETQ. CDR3 length: 15 amino acids. Trimming removed 3 bases from V and 7 bases from J; junction bases left unmatched: 6. This CDR3 is CASSSGTSGSREQYF. The CDR3 DNA is TGCGCCAGCAGCTCCGGGACTAGCGGGAGTAGGGAGCAGTACTTC.

On this clone: An end of the junction does not agree with germline; a read error may underlie this. V and J are TRBV7-7 and TRBJ1-2, with D possibly being TRBD1 (5 bases). The CDR3 covers 16 residues. Per germline, CDR1 SSHAT and CDR2 FNYEAQ (reference sequence). This chain's CDR3 is CASSFIVRVLDYGYTF. The CDR3 DNA sequence: TGTGCTAGCAGCTTTATCGTCAGGGTTTTAGACTATGGCTACACCTTC. The variable domain in full, with the rest retrieved from reference TRBV7-7 and TRBJ1-2, is GAGVSQSPRYKVTKRGQDVTLRCDPISSHATLYWYQQALGQGPEFLTYFNYEAQPDKSGLPSDRFSAERPEGSISTLTIQRTEQRDSAMYRCASSFIVRVLDYGYTFGSGTRLTVV.

The genes are TRBV18 and TRBJ2-1; the D gene is possibly TRBD1 (6 bases). V lost 6 bases to trimming and J lost 3 bases, with 15 bases between them. This CDR3 spans 15 amino acids. Germline CDR1 and CDR2: KGHSH and LQKENI. The CDR3: CASSLQGHYYNEQFF. DNA of the CDR3: TGTGCCAGCTCGCTTCAGGGGCATTACTACAATGAGCAGTTCTTC.

The chain recombines TRBV21-1 with TRBJ2-3; TRBD1, the D gene given by the table, was not confirmed from the DNA. TRBV21-1 is designated a pseudogene. The CDR3 has 21 residues. CDR3: CASSKDLVRGQLHPRTDTQYF. The CDR3 DNA reads as TGTGCCAGCAGCAAAGACTTGGTTAGGGGACAGCTTCACCCCCGCACAGATACGCAGTATTTT.

The chain uses TRBV10-1 and TRBJ2-5, with 8 bases matching TRBD1. This CDR3 has 14 residues. V gave up 3 bases and J gave up 3 bases; unmatched junction bases: 3. Germline V CDR1 and CDR2: WNHNN, SYGVQD (reference sequence). CDR3 amino acids: CASSDLDREETQYF. The CDR3 coding sequence is TGCGCCAGCAGTGACCTGGACAGGGAAGAGACCCAGTACTTC.

The chain combines TRBV10-3 with TRBJ2-1; D gene uncertain. Germline CDR1 is ENHRY and CDR2 is SYGVKD. This CDR3 region has 15 residues. V was pared by 4 bases and J by 5 bases, with 15 bases between. CDR3 residues: CAISADKEFNNEQFF. DNA for the CDR3: TGTGCCATCAGTGCCGACAAGGAATTCAACAATGAGCAGTTCTTC.

The chain recombines TRBV19 with TRBJ2-4; a possible D gene is TRBD1 (8 bases). Germline V gives CDR1 LNHDA, CDR2 SQIVND (reference sequence). V dropped 8 bases and J dropped 7 bases, with 15 bases sitting between them. There are 13 residues in the CDR3. The CDR3: CASGEQGGNIQYF. CDR3 DNA sequence: TGTGCCAGTGGAGAACAGGGGGGGAACATTCAGTACTTC.

V is TRBV2 and J is TRBJ2-1; D is possibly TRBD2 (5 bases). Germline CDR1 and CDR2: SNHLY and FYNNEI. The CDR3 extends over 13 amino acids. V lost 4 bases, J lost 12 bases, and 16 bases lay in between. The CDR3 protein is CASSVRPNRGQFF. CDR3 coding DNA: TGTGCCAGCAGTGTCAGGCCTAACCGGGGGCAGTTCTTC.

V and J are TRBV12-5 and TRBJ2-1; 7 bases agree with TRBD2. Per the germline V gene, CDR1 is LGHNT and CDR2 is FRNRAP. Losses at the gene ends were 0 bases for V and 10 bases for J; bases not matched to a gene: 6. The CDR3 spans 14 residues. CDR3 nucleotide sequence: TGTGCTAGTGGTTTGGTACGGCTAGCGGCAGAGCAGTTCTTC. Protein product: CASGLVRLAAEQFF.

The J gene is TRBJ1-1, the V gene TRBV6-5, with D tentatively TRBD1 (6 bases). The length of the CDR3 is 13 residues. Germline V gene data show CDR1 as MNHEY and CDR2 as SVGAGI. V was clipped by 5 bases and J by 4 bases, with 11 bases between them. This CDR3 reads CASSKEGGTEAFF. The CDR3 DNA reads TGTGCCAGCAGTAAGGAGGGGGGCACTGAAGCTTTCTTT.

The rearrangement joins TRBV4-1 to TRBJ1-6, with D unclear. Germline V gives CDR1 MGHRA, CDR2 YSYEKL. The CDR3 consists of 16 residues. V was pared by 1 base and J by 8 bases, with 15 bases between. The CDR3: CASSQAASPGDSPLHF. DNA for the CDR3: TGCGCCAGCAGCCAAGCGGCATCCCCGGGAGATTCACCCCTCCACTTT.

J is TRBJ2-1 and V is TRBV2; 9 bases are a match to TRBD2. CDR1 is SNHLY and CDR2 is FYNNEI in the germline V gene. With 9 bases clipped from V and 7 bases from J, the junction kept 10 bases outside the gene matches. The CDR3 runs 14 residues. CDR3 in amino acids: CASLSGGLLNEQFF. The CDR3 nucleotides read TGTGCCAGTCTTAGCGGGGGATTATTGAATGAGCAGTTCTTC.

This chain links TRBV6-1 with TRBJ2-1; 10 nucleotides line up with TRBD2. Losses at the gene ends were 7 bases for V and 7 bases for J; bases not matched to a gene: 10. This CDR3 comprises 15 residues. Germline assignment: CDR1 MNHNS and CDR2 SASEGT. The chain's CDR3 is CASNLSGRARNEQFF. The DNA of the CDR3 is TGTGCCAGCAACCTGAGCGGGAGGGCAAGGAATGAGCAGTTCTTC.

The chain joins TRBV27 to TRBJ1-3; D not resolved. V was clipped by 6 bases and J by 0 bases, with 12 bases between them. Germline CDR1 MNHEY, CDR2 SMNVEV (reference sequence). The CDR3 extends over 15 amino acids. CDR3 residues: CASRALRDSGNTIYF. CDR3 DNA sequence: TGTGCCAGCAGGGCTTTGAGGGACTCTGGAAACACCATATATTTT.

A single count supports this clone. The chain recombines TRBV6-5 with TRBJ2-3; perhaps TRBD2 as D (7 bases). The CDR3 sequence is 15 residues long. Deletions cut 4 bases from V and 2 bases from J, with 13 bases between. The germline gives CDR1 MNHEY, CDR2 SVGAGI. This chain's CDR3 is CASSSAGAHTDTQYF. The CDR3 bases are TGTGCCAGCAGTTCGGCGGGGGCACACACAGATACGCAGTATTTT.

The J gene is TRBJ1-4, the V gene TRBV30, with TRBD1 matching 9 bases. This CDR3 has 15 amino acids. Germline trimming cut 0 bases from V and 7 bases from J; bases unmatched to any gene: 6. Germline V lookup: CDR1 GTSNPN, CDR2 SVGIG (reference sequence). The CDR3 loop is CAWSVGGTGSEKLFF. For the CDR3, the DNA is TGTGCCTGGAGTGTAGGGGGGACAGGGAGTGAAAAACTGTTTTTT.

The chain has TRBV15 and TRBJ2-7; a possible D gene is TRBD2 (6 bases). Germline V gene lookup returns CDR1 LNHNV and CDR2 YYDKDF (reference sequence). V was clipped by 8 bases and J by 1 base, with 12 bases between them. The CDR3 has 13 residues. The CDR3 reads CATGPGGSYEQYF. Written as DNA, the CDR3 is TGTGCCACCGGGCCCGGGGGATCCTACGAGCAGTACTTC. The whole variable domain, filled in from reference TRBV15 and TRBJ2-7, reads DAMVIQNPRYQVTQFGKPVTLSCSQTLNHNVMYWYQQKSSQAPKLLFHYYDKDFNNEADTPDNFQSRRPNTSFCFLDIRSPGLGDTAMYLCATGPGGSYEQYFGPGTRLTVT.

The genes are TRBV11-3 and TRBJ2-6; TRBD1 matches 10 bases. After removal of 3 bases from V and 2 bases from J, the junction contained 4 bases not matched to a gene. The CDR3 spans 17 residues. Germline V gene data show CDR1 as SGHNT and CDR2 as YENEEA. The CDR3 coding sequence is TGTGCCAGCAGCTTGAGACAGGGGGCGGCTGGGGCCAACGTCCTGACTTTC. It specifies CASSLRQGAAGANVLTF.

The chain recombines TRBV7-2 with TRBJ2-7; tentative D call: TRBD2 (6 bases). The germline V gene has CDR1 SGHTA and CDR2 FQGNSA. Trimming cost V 2 bases and J 6 bases, with 14 bases left between them. The CDR3 extends over 14 amino acids. DNA of the CDR3: TGTGCCAGCAGCTTAAATGGGGGGTCGGGCGAGCAGTACTTC. This translates into CASSLNGGSGEQYF.